The 14 T cell receptor beta chains below were found in one sample sequenced in a study of T-cell reconstitution after alpha-beta-depleted transplantation in children. Unique molecular identifiers were incorporated when the TCRbeta library was constructed. Each CDR3 protein gets one entry after TCRdb re-called the PCR reads with MiXCR. The table includes some 240,000 distinct CDR3 sequences, around 9.7% detected once. The sequences come from PBMCs from the stem cell graft donor, collected from the stem cell graft. Source of these receptors: a human donor who donated a stem cell graft to a child with SCID.

This rearrangement joins TRBV4-2 to TRBJ2-3; 9 bases map to TRBD2. CDR1 LGHNA and CDR2 YNFKEQ come from the germline V gene. The J segment lost 8 bases and the V segment lost 0 bases, leaving 6 bases of the junction unmatched. This CDR3 is built from 15 residues. The CDR3 DNA is TGTGCCAGCAGCCAAGATGGAGCGGGGGGAGGTACGCAGTATTTT. Its translation is CASSQDGAGGGTQYF.

This clonotype was counted between two and nine times. This chain joins TRBV6-1 and TRBJ1-5; D is uncertain. This CDR3 is 15 amino acids long. Trimming shortened V by 7 bases and J by 0 bases, and 13 bases separated the two germline ends. CDR1 is MNHNS, CDR2 SASEGT, per germline. This CDR3 reads CASTEVGYSNQPQHF. For the CDR3, the DNA is TGTGCCAGCACCGAAGTAGGGTATAGCAATCAGCCCCAGCATTTT.

This clonotype was observed many times. The chain joins TRBV7-2 to TRBJ1-2; D is ambiguous. Germline V gene lookup returns CDR1 SGHTA and CDR2 FQGNSA. CDR3 size: 12 residues. V was pared by 4 bases and J by 4 bases, with 7 bases between. The CDR3 DNA sequence: TGTGCCAGCAGCTCCTCTTCCTATGGCTACACCTTC. Amino acid sequence: CASSSSSYGYTF.

This clonotype showed up many times. This chain links TRBV20-1 with TRBJ2-5; 7 positions match TRBD1. V gave up 6 bases and J gave up 6 bases; unmatched junction bases: 7. This CDR3 has 12 amino acids. Germline-derived CDR1 and CDR2 are DFQATT and SNEGSKA (reference sequence). The CDR3 reads CSASGTAQTQYF. CDR3 nucleotides: TGCAGTGCATCCGGGACAGCCCAGACCCAGTACTTC.

This clonotype was detected many times. The rearrangement joins TRBV5-1 to TRBJ2-1; 10 bases map to TRBD1. After removal of 0 bases from V and 7 bases from J, the junction contained 7 bases not matched to a gene. Germline loops: CDR1 SGHRS, CDR2 YFSETQ. This CDR3 contains 16 residues. The CDR3 DNA is TGCGCCAGCAGCTTGGTCGGGACAGGGGTTATGAATGAGCAGTTCTTC. Its translation is CASSLVGTGVMNEQFF.

In this sample, this clonotype turned up many times. At one of its ends the junction is not consistent with the germline gene, which may arise from a read error. V is TRBV28 and J is TRBJ1-1, with D possibly matching TRBD1 (5 bases). There are 13 residues in the CDR3. Germline V gene lookup returns CDR1 MDHEN and CDR2 SYDVKM. CDR3 region: CATLRFQGTEAFF. The CDR3 DNA reads as TGCGCTACGCTACGTTTCCAGGGAACTGAAGCTTTCTTT.

This sequence joins TRBV7-2 and TRBJ1-3; D gene ambiguous. Trimming pared 3 bases from V and 0 bases from J, leaving 9 bases between. Germline CDR1 and CDR2: SGHTA and FQGNSA. The CDR3 is 15 amino acids. The DNA for the CDR3 is TGTGCCAGCAGCTTCGCCGGGGTCTCTGGAAACACCATATATTTT. Protein product: CASSFAGVSGNTIYF.

The chain couples TRBV7-9 to TRBJ1-1; 8 bases map to TRBD1. CDR1 is SEHNR and CDR2 is FQNEAQ in the germline V gene (reference sequence). Unmatched junction bases numbered 8, after V lost 5 bases and J lost 6 bases. This CDR3 region has 14 residues. CDR3: CASSLQGQESEAFF. CDR3 coding DNA: TGTGCCAGCAGCCTACAGGGACAGGAATCTGAAGCTTTCTTT.

This clonotype came up many times. The chain links TRBV2 to TRBJ1-1; TRBD1 is a possible D gene (6 bases). CDR3 length equals 15 residues. Trimming left V 6 bases short and J 4 bases short, with 18 bases between. CDR1 SNHLY and CDR2 FYNNEI come from the germline V gene. The CDR3 nucleotides are TGTGCCAGCAGCCGCAACTCCGGGGGCGGCACTGAAGCTTTCTTT. It is translated as CASSRNSGGGTEAFF.

Many counts were recorded for this clonotype. The DNA for the CDR3 is TGCAGTGCTAGAGACAGGGGGGGTCAGCCCCAGCATTTT. This sequence encodes CSARDRGGQPQHF. V is TRBV20-1 and J is TRBJ1-5; 7 positions agree with TRBD1. With 0 bases clipped from V and 6 bases from J, the junction kept 2 bases outside the gene matches. Germline-derived CDR1 and CDR2 are DFQATT and SNEGSKA (reference sequence). This CDR3 contains 13 residues.

This clonotype was counted at least ten times. This CDR3 reads CASSTTGVREKLFF. The CDR3 bases are TGTGCCAGCAGCACAACAGGGGTTAGAGAAAAACTGTTTTTT. The rearrangement links TRBV7-2 to TRBJ1-4, with 7 bases lining up with TRBD1. After removal of 5 bases from V and 8 bases from J, the junction contained 8 bases not matched to a gene. Germline CDR1 is SGHTA and CDR2 is FQGNSA. The CDR3 is 14 residues long.

The table lists this clonotype with many counts. The chain combines TRBV5-1 with TRBJ1-1, with D maybe TRBD1 (5 bases). Germline values: CDR1 SGHRS, CDR2 YFSETQ. V was clipped by 0 bases and J by 1 base, with 10 bases between them. This CDR3 contains 15 residues. For the CDR3, the DNA is TGCGCCAGCAGCTTGGTGGTGGGGGGGAACACTGAAGCTTTCTTT. Its protein is CASSLVVGGNTEAFF.

This clonotype was picked up many times. J is TRBJ1-2 and V is TRBV19; D is unresolved. V lost 5 bases, J lost 6 bases, and 13 bases lay in between. The CDR3 length is 13 residues. Germline CDR1 and CDR2: LNHDA and SQIVND (reference sequence). The CDR3 coding sequence is TGTGCCAGTAGTGAGCTCTGGTCTGATGGCTACACCTTC. Amino acid sequence: CASSELWSDGYTF. The variable domain in full, with the rest retrieved from reference TRBV19 and TRBJ1-2, is DGGITQSPKYLFRKEGQNVTLSCEQNLNHDAMYWYRQDPGQGLRLIYYSQIVNDFQKGDIAEGYSVSREKKESFPLTVTSAQKNPTAFYLCASSELWSDGYTFGSGTRLTVV.

This clonotype was seen repeatedly, ten times or more. This chain links TRBV29-1 with TRBJ1-1, with D hard to call. The germline V and J ends were trimmed by 5 bases and 0 bases, with 10 bases remaining between them. The CDR3 runs 13 residues. The germline gives CDR1 SQVTM, CDR2 ANQGSEA. The CDR3 DNA sequence: TGCAGCGTTAAAGGCCAGATGAACACTGAAGCTTTCTTT. This translates into CSVKGQMNTEAFF.